This T cell receptor (beta chain) appears in the sequencing data of a study of control samples from healthy donors and cancer patients. The repertoire was sequenced with immunoSEQ multiplex PCR; TCRdb's copy has only in-frame clones and lacks some. The table records just over 90,000 clones, 85% to 90% of them present only once. After removal of 3 bases from V and 1 base from J, the junction contained 6 bases not matched to a gene. The CDR3 is 19 residues long. Germline V gene lookup returns CDR1 SGHAT and CDR2 FQNNGV. This clonotype was obtained from a woman aged 45-65 years in good health. The source material was blood. The chain combines TRBV11-2 with TRBJ2-2; TRBD2 matches 15 bases. CDR3 DNA: TGTGCCAGCAGCTTTTCGGGACTAGCGGGGGGATGGAACACCGGGGAGCTGTTTTTT. This sequence encodes CASSFSGLAGGWNTGELFF.